The 14 T cell receptor beta chains below all came from one sample that was sequenced in a study of a mutant IDH1 vaccine in newly diagnosed glioma. Measured with immunoSEQ multiplex PCR; TCRdb has only the in-frame clones, and not every one. This sample yields 100,000 to 150,000 clones, of which around 80% are seen a single time; 5.5% belongs to the top ten. Time point reported: week 11, during vaccination. Vaccination comprised doses that each held 300 ug of mutant IDH1 20-mer peptide, plus topical imiquimod. The antigens of these receptors remain unknown. The sample consisted of PBMCs, taken from a glioma patient whose treatment included an IDH1 peptide vaccine. Every receptor here comes from a man in his forties with glioma.

The rearrangement uses TRBV4-2 and TRBJ2-2; tentatively, D is TRBD1 (6 bases). The germline V gene encodes CDR1 LGHNA and CDR2 YNFKEQ. The germline V and J ends were trimmed by 1 base and 4 bases, with 22 bases remaining between them. There are 19 residues in the CDR3. CDR3 DNA: TGTGCCAGCAGCCAAGGAGGCCACAGGGCTATGTGGCCCACCGGGGAGCTGTTTTTT. This codes for CASSQGGHRAMWPTGELFF.

The chain combines TRBV2 with TRBJ1-2; D remains ambiguous. The CDR3 extends over 17 amino acids. V lost 3 bases to trimming and J lost 0 bases, with 17 bases between them. Per the germline V gene, CDR1 is SNHLY and CDR2 is FYNNEI. The CDR3 nucleotides are TGTGCCAGCAGTGATCCGGGATCCCCCCTCCCTAACTATGGCTACACCTTC. Translation gives CASSDPGSPLPNYGYTF.

The V call is TRBV10-3, the J call TRBJ2-1; no firm D call. Germline values: CDR1 ENHRY, CDR2 SYGVKD. This CDR3 contains 12 residues. V lost 4 bases and J lost 10, with 11 bases in between. The CDR3 DNA reads as TGTGCCATCAGTGCCTTGGGATACGAGCAGTTCTTC. It yields the protein CAISALGYEQFF.

CDR3 nucleotides: TGTGCCAGCGGCTACACAGATACGCAGTATTTT. Translated, it gives CASGYTDTQYF. The chain carries TRBV5-6 and TRBJ2-3; D is unresolved. The V gene's germline CDR1 is SGHDT and CDR2 YYEEEE. The CDR3 is made up of 11 amino acids. The V and J ends lost 7 bases and 2 bases respectively, with 5 bases between them.

J is TRBJ2-2 and V is TRBV11-2, with 11 positions matching TRBD1. CDR3 length equals 15 residues. Germline V gene lookup returns CDR1 SGHAT and CDR2 FQNNGV. The trim removed 2 bases at V and 7 bases at J, leaving 3 bases unmatched. CDR3 residues: CASSLFGTGGGELFF. Here the CDR3 DNA reads TGTGCCAGCAGCTTATTTGGGACAGGGGGCGGGGAGCTGTTTTTT.

This clone has only a few counts. The CDR3 spells CASSWRREQYF. The CDR3 nucleotides are TGTGCCAGCAGTTGGAGGCGGGAGCAGTACTTC. This chain joins TRBV28 and TRBJ2-7; D might be TRBD2 (5 bases). Germline V gives CDR1 MDHEN, CDR2 SYDVKM. The CDR3 sequence is 11 residues long. The V gene lost 4 bases and the J gene lost 7 bases, with 8 bases spanning the gap.

The chain has TRBV7-6 and TRBJ2-5, with TRBD2 identical over 14 bases. The V gene's germline CDR1 is SGHVS and CDR2 FNYEAQ. V trimming: 5 bases; J trimming: 3 bases; junction bases outside the gene matches: 5. The CDR3 length is 16 residues. CDR3 in amino acids: CASSQTTSGGEETQYF. In DNA form, the CDR3 reads TGTGCCAGCAGCCAGACGACTAGCGGGGGGGAAGAGACCCAGTACTTC.

The chain is built from TRBV6-6 and TRBJ2-7; 8 bases agree with TRBD1. This CDR3 spans 16 amino acids. CDR1 and CDR2 from the germline V gene are MNHNY and SVGAGI (reference sequence). V lost 3 bases, J lost 0 bases, and 7 bases stayed unmatched. The CDR3: CASSYPGQVTSYEQYF. Written as DNA, the CDR3 is TGTGCCAGCAGTTATCCGGGACAGGTCACCTCCTACGAGCAGTACTTC.

This rearrangement joins TRBV6-5 to TRBJ2-3; weak D call: TRBD2 (5 bases). The CDR3 consists of 16 residues. Germline CDR1 reads MNHEY; CDR2 reads SVGAGI. V was shortened by 0 bases and J by 0 bases, with 10 bases between the two germline ends. The CDR3 here is CASSYSRGGSTDTQYF. DNA for the CDR3: TGTGCCAGCAGTTACTCTAGAGGAGGAAGCACAGATACGCAGTATTTT.

The chain recombines TRBV23-1 with TRBJ2-2; TRBD2 is a possible D gene (6 bases). TRBV23-1 is flagged as an ORF with uncertain function. The V and J ends lost 3 bases and 6 bases respectively, with 8 bases between them. The CDR3 sequence is 13 residues long. CDR3 coding DNA: TGCGCCAGCAGTCAGGGCGGGGCCGGGGAGCTGTTTTTT. This encodes CASSQGGAGELFF.

The chain employs TRBV2 and TRBJ1-2, with D perhaps TRBD1 (5 bases). Between the trimmed V and J ends, which lost 6 bases and 1 base, there was a span of 6 bases. The germline V gene has CDR1 SNHLY and CDR2 FYNNEI. The CDR3 has 12 amino acids. In DNA, the CDR3 is TGTGCCAGCAGGACAGTTAACTATGGCTACACCTTC. Translated: CASRTVNYGYTF.

The chain employs TRBV6-5 and TRBJ1-6; D is undetermined. Germline CDR1 reads MNHEY; CDR2 reads SVGAGI. The CDR3 is 13 amino acids. V lost 0 bases to trimming and J lost 7 bases, with 4 bases between them. The CDR3 loop reads CASSYSGNSPLHF. The DNA of the CDR3 is TGTGCCAGCAGTTACTCAGGAAATTCACCCCTCCACTTT.

A note on this clone: Within the sample, other DNA sequences also encode this same CDR3. The chain has TRBV5-6 and TRBJ2-7, with D possibly TRBD2 on 6 matching bases. Germline CDR1 and CDR2: SGHDT and YYEEEE. The V end lost 0 bases, the J end lost 2 bases, and 9 bases lay between the germline ends. The CDR3 is 14 amino acids. As DNA, the CDR3 is TGTGCCAGCAGCTTGGGGGGAGGCACCTACGAGCAGTACTTC. Its translation: CASSLGGGTYEQYF.

J is TRBJ2-7 and V is TRBV6-5; 9 nucleotides line up with TRBD1. V shed 2 bases and J 3 bases; nucleotides not matched to a gene: 5. CDR1 and CDR2 (germline): MNHEY, SVGAGI. There are 15 residues in the CDR3. CDR3 residues: CASSYRWTGDYEQYF. CDR3 DNA: TGTGCCAGCAGTTACCGATGGACAGGGGACTACGAGCAGTACTTC.